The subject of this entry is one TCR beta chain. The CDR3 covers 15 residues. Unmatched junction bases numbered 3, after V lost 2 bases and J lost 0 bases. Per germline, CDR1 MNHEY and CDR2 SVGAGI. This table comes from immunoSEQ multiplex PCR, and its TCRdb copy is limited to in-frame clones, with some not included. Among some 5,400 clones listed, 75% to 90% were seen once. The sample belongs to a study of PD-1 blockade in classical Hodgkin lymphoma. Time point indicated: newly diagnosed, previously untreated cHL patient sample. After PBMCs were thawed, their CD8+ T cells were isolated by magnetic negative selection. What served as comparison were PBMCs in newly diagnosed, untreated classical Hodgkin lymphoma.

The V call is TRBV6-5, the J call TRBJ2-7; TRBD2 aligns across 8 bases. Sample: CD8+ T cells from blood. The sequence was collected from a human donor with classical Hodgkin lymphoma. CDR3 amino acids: CASSYERGGSYEQYF. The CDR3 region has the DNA TGTGCCAGCAGTTACGAACGGGGGGGCTCCTACGAGCAGTACTTC.